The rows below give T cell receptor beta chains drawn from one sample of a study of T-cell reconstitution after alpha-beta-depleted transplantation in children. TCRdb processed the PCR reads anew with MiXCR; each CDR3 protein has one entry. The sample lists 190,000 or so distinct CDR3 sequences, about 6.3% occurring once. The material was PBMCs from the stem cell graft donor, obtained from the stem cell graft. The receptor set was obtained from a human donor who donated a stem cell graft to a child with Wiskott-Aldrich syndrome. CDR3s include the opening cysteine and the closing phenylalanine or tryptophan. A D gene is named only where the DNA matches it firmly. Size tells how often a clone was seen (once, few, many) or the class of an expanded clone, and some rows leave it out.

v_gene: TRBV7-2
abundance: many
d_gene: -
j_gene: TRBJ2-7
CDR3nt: TGTGCCAGCAGCTTAGCTAGGCTCGACGAGCAGTACTTC
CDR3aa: CASSLARLDEQYF

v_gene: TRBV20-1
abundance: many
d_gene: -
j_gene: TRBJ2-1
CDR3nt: TGCAGTATACGGAGGACAGACAATGAGCAGTTCTTC
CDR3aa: CSIRRTDNEQFF

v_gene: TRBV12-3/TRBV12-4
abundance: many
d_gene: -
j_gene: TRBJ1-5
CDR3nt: TGTGCCAGCAGTTTAAGTGCGACCCAGCCCCAGCATTTT
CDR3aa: CASSLSATQPQHF

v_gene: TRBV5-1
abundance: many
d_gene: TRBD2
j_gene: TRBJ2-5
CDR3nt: TGCGCCAGCAGCTTGGAGCGGGGTCAAGAGACCCAGTACTTC
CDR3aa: CASSLERGQETQYF

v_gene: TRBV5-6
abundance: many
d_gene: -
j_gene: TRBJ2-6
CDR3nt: TGTGCCAGCAGCTTGGTATGGGTAGGGGCCAACGTCCTGACTTTC
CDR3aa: CASSLVWVGANVLTF

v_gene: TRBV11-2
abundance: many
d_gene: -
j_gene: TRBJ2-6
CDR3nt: TGTGCCAGTAGTGGGGGAAGCTCTGGGGCCAACGTCCTGACTTTC
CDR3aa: CASSGGSSGANVLTF

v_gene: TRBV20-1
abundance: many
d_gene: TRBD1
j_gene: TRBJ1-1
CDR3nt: TGCAGTGCTAAGAGAGCCCGGACAGGGGACCTGATTGCTTTCTTT
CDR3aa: CSAKRARTGDLIAFF

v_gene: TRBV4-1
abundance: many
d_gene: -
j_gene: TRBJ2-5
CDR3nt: TGCGCCAGCAGCCAAACGTGGCTCGGAGAGACCCAGTACTTC
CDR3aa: CASSQTWLGETQYF

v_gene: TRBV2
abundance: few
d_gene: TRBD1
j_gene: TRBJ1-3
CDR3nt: TGTGCCAGCAGATACCGGGACAGGGCTGGAAACACCATATATTTT
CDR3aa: CASRYRDRAGNTIYF

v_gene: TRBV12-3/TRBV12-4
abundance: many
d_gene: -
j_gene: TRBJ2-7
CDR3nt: TGTGCCAGCAGTTTGTCAGGGGGGAGCTCCTACGAGCAGTACTTC
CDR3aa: CASSLSGGSSYEQYF

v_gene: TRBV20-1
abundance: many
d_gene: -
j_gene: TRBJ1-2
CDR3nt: TGCAGTGCTAGAGATCCTTCAGGGTATGGCTACACCTTC
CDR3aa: CSARDPSGYGYTF

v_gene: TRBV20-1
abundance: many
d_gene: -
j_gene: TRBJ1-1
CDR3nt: TGCAGTGCTCCTTCCGCGCGAGGAGCTTTCTTT
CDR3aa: CSAPSARGAFF

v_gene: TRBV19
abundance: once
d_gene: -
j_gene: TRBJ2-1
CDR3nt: TGTGCCAGTAGTATACCCCTAGCGAGGACCTACAATGAGCAGTTCTTC
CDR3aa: CASSIPLARTYNEQFF

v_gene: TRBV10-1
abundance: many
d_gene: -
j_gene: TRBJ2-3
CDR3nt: TGCGCCAGCAGTGACAACCAGAGGGAAGGGCTAAGCACAGATACGCAGTATTTT
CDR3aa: CASSDNQREGLSTDTQYF

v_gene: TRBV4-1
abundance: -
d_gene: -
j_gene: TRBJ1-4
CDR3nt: TGCGCCAGCAGCGAAGCCCCGGGGGGCAAGGATGAAAAACTGTTTTTT
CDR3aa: CASSEAPGGKDEKLFF

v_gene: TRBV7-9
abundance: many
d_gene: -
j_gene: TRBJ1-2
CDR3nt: TGTGCCAGCAGCCTGGCCGCGGGCCTCTATGGCTACACCTTC
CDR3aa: CASSLAAGLYGYTF

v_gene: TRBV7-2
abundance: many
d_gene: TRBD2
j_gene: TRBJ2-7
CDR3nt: TGTGCCAGTCGCGCCGGGACTAGTGCCTACGAGCAGTACTTC
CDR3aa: CASRAGTSAYEQYF

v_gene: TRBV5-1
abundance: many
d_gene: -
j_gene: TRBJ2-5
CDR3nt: TGCGCCAGCAGCTTTCGAGACTTGGAAGAGACCCAGTACTTC
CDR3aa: CASSFRDLEETQYF

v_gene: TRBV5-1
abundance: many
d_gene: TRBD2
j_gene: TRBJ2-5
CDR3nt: TGCGCCAGCAGAAGGGCTAGCGGATACCAAGAGACCCAGTACTTC
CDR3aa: CASRRASGYQETQYF

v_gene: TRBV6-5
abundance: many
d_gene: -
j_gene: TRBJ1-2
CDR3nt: TGTGCCAGCAGTTACGGGGGACTAAAACTATCGGGCTACACCTTC
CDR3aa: CASSYGGLKLSGYTF

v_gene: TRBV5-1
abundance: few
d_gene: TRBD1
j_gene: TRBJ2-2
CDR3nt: TGCGCCAGCAGAAGTACAGGGGGCTCGAACACCGGGGAGCTGTTTTTT
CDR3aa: CASRSTGGSNTGELFF

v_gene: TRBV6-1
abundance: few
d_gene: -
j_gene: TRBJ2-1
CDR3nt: TGTGCCAGCAGTGCGGGCAGGCCCTCCTACAATGAGCAGTTCTTC
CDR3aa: CASSAGRPSYNEQFF

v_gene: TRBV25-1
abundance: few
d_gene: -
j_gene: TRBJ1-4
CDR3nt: TGTGCCAGCAGTGAGATGAGGGACGAGGAAAAACTGTTTTTT
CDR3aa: CASSEMRDEEKLFF

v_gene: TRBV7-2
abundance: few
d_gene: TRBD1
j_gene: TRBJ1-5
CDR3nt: TGTGCCAGCAGCTTAGATGGACAGGGCGTTCAGCCCCAGCATTTT
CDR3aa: CASSLDGQGVQPQHF

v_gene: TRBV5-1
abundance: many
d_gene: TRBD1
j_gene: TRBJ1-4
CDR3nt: TGCGCCAGCAGCGGCGGGACAGGGGGAGGTGAAAAACTGTTTTTT
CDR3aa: CASSGGTGGGEKLFF

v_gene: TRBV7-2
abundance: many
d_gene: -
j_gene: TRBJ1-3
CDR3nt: TGTGCCAGCACCAACTCGTTCGGCACCATATATTTT
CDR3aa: CASTNSFGTIYF

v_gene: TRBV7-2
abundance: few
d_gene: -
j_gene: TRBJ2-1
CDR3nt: TGTGCCAGCAGCTTGGACAGCCTCATCTACAATGAGCAGTTCTTC
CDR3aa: CASSLDSLIYNEQFF

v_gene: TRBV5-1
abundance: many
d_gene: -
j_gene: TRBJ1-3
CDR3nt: TGCGCCAGCAGCTTGTCCAGCTCTGGAAACACCATATATTTT
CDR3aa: CASSLSSSGNTIYF

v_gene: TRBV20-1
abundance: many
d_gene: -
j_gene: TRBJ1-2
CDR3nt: TGCAGTGCTAGAGGCATAAATGGCTACACCTTC
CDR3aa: CSARGINGYTF